The rows below give T cell receptor beta chains drawn from one sample of a study of T cell responses to AZD1222 COVID-19 vaccine. Measured with immunoSEQ multiplex PCR; TCRdb has only the in-frame clones, and not every one. Altogether 95,000 to 150,000 clones are present, 70% to 90% being singletons, with the ten largest covering roughly 9%. Specimen: peripheral blood, collected on day 0 of AZD1222 vaccination. All receptors come from an adult in good health. CDR3s include the opening cysteine and the closing phenylalanine or tryptophan. D genes are given only for firm matches. Not all rows give a size; the values are once, few, many and, for expanded clones, a class.

v_gene	j_gene	d_gene	abundance	CDR3aa	CDR3nt
TRBV25-1	TRBJ2-5	TRBD2	once	CASSEPGGRETQYF	TGTGCCAGCAGTGAGCCGGGAGGAAGAGAGACCCAGTACTTC
TRBV5-6	TRBJ1-2	NA	NA	CASSPMDSLYGYTF	TGTGCCAGCAGCCCAATGGACAGCCTCTATGGCTACACCTTC
TRBV21-1	TRBJ1-5	NA	NA	CASSKGRTGNQPQHF	TGTGCCAGCAGCAAAGGACGGACAGGAAATCAGCCCCAGCATTTT
TRBV5-4	TRBJ1-3	NA	many	CASSLTGNGNTIYF	TGTGCCAGCAGCTTAACGGGAAATGGAAACACCATATATTTT
TRBV27	TRBJ1-4	NA	NA	CASSQGWGNEKLFF	TGTGCCAGCAGTCAAGGGTGGGGGAATGAAAAACTGTTTTTT
TRBV19	TRBJ1-2	NA	NA	CASSIDRQPLRGYTF	TGTGCCAGTAGTATAGATCGTCAACCCCTGAGAGGCTACACCTTC
TRBV9	TRBJ2-7	TRBD2	NA	CASSVATSGNYEQYF	TGTGCCAGCAGCGTAGCGACTAGCGGAAACTACGAGCAGTACTTC
TRBV2	TRBJ1-5	TRBD1	NA	CASRRQGEGQPQHF	TGTGCCAGCAGGAGACAGGGCGAGGGACAGCCCCAGCATTTT
TRBV12-5	TRBJ2-7	TRBD2	NA	CASTSGRDEQYF	TGTGCTAGTACTAGCGGCCGTGACGAGCAGTACTTC
TRBV12-5	TRBJ1-4	NA	NA	CASGLVPRAYEKLFF	TGTGCTAGTGGTTTGGTTCCCCGGGCTTATGAAAAACTGTTTTTT
TRBV19	TRBJ2-1	NA	NA	CASSIFSGAEPYLGNEQFF	TGTGCCAGTAGTATTTTCTCCGGGGCTGAGCCCTACCTCGGCAATGAGCAGTTCTTC
TRBV4-2	TRBJ1-3	NA	few	CASSEGFAGNTIYF	TGTGCCAGCAGTGAAGGGTTTGCGGGAAACACCATATATTTT
TRBV9	TRBJ1-1	TRBD1	NA	CASSARYRGTEAFF	TGTGCCAGCAGCGCACGCTACAGGGGAACTGAAGCTTTCTTT
TRBV5-1	TRBJ1-5	NA	NA	CASSGDGSNQPQHF	TGCGCCAGCAGCGGGGACGGCAGCAATCAGCCCCAGCATTTT
TRBV5-4	TRBJ2-7	NA	NA	CASRTASGYEQYF	TGTGCCAGCAGGACGGCGTCTGGGTATGAGCAGTACTTC
TRBV27	TRBJ1-5	NA	NA	CASSQVRGLTNQPQHF	TGTGCCAGCAGTCAGGTGCGGGGACTCACTAATCAGCCCCAGCATTTT
TRBV3-1/TRBV3-2	TRBJ1-5	NA	NA	CASSQDMQPQHF	TGTGCCAGCAGCCAAGATATGCAGCCCCAGCATTTT
TRBV5-1	TRBJ2-1	NA	NA	CASRLGFDEQFF	TGCGCCAGCAGGCTTGGATTCGATGAGCAGTTCTTC
TRBV14	TRBJ2-7	NA	once	CASSQVVPYEQYF	TGTGCCAGCAGCCAAGTAGTGCCCTACGAGCAGTACTTC
TRBV2	TRBJ2-7	TRBD2	NA	CASTILTSPNSEQYF	TGTGCCAGCACCATCCTGACTAGCCCCAACAGCGAGCAGTACTTC
TRBV29-1	TRBJ1-3	NA	few	CSVVEPLRENTIYF	TGCAGCGTTGTCGAGCCTCTTAGGGAAAACACCATATATTTT
TRBV28	TRBJ1-6	NA	NA	CARPGAYNSPLHF	TGTGCCCGCCCAGGTGCCTATAATTCACCCCTCCACTTT
TRBV2	TRBJ1-2	NA	NA	CASEPTGVYGYTF	TGTGCCAGCGAACCGACAGGAGTCTATGGCTACACCTTC
TRBV28	TRBJ1-5	TRBD1	NA	CASKQGAQSYQPQHF	TGTGCCAGCAAGCAGGGGGCCCAATCTTATCAGCCCCAGCATTTT
TRBV2	TRBJ1-5	NA	NA	CASRRVNENQPQHF	TGTGCCAGCAGGAGGGTCAACGAGAATCAGCCCCAGCATTTT
TRBV20-1	TRBJ2-1	NA	NA	CSASLVDNEQFF	TGCAGTGCTAGTTTGGTGGACAATGAGCAGTTCTTC
TRBV29-1	TRBJ2-7	TRBD2	NA	CSVEKTSGTHYEQYF	TGCAGCGTTGAGAAGACTAGCGGGACCCACTACGAGCAGTACTTC
TRBV9	TRBJ2-3	NA	NA	CASSVVEDTQYF	TGTGCCAGCAGCGTAGTTGAGGATACGCAGTATTTT
TRBV11-3	TRBJ2-7	TRBD2	NA	CASSLDQAGASYEQYF	TGTGCCAGCAGCTTAGATCAAGCGGGAGCTTCCTACGAGCAGTACTTC
TRBV20-1	TRBJ1-1	TRBD1	NA	CSAKDREAFF	TGCAGTGCTAAAGACAGGGAGGCTTTCTTT
TRBV27	TRBJ2-7	NA	few	CASSPRQVSYEQYF	TGTGCCAGCAGTCCTCGACAGGTTTCCTACGAGCAGTACTTC
TRBV19	TRBJ1-6	NA	NA	CASSRTDSNSPLHF	TGTGCCAGTAGTAGGACAGATTCTAATTCACCCCTCCACTTT
TRBV7-9	TRBJ1-6	NA	NA	CASSPRGAGENSPLHF	TGTGCCAGCAGCCCTCGGGGGGCGGGAGAGAATTCACCCCTCCACTTT
TRBV30	TRBJ1-2	NA	NA	CAWSAGEGYTF	TGTGCCTGGAGTGCCGGGGAGGGCTACACCTTC
TRBV30	TRBJ1-3	NA	NA	CAWTKTLVGNTIYF	TGTGCCTGGACCAAGACTTTGGTCGGAAACACCATATATTTT
TRBV10-3	TRBJ2-1	TRBD2	NA	CAISDVSGRPYNEQFF	TGTGCCATCAGTGATGTCAGCGGGAGACCCTACAATGAGCAGTTCTTC
TRBV19	TRBJ2-1	TRBD2	NA	CASSIGLRGGSYNEQFF	TGTGCCAGTAGTATTGGGCTCCGCGGGGGCTCCTACAATGAGCAGTTCTTC
TRBV2	TRBJ2-7	TRBD1	NA	CARETGATYEQYF	TGTGCCAGGGAGACAGGGGCCACCTACGAGCAGTACTTC
TRBV4-1	TRBJ2-1	TRBD2	few	CASSQPPSGSGNEQFF	TGCGCCAGCAGCCAGCCCCCTAGCGGGAGCGGCAATGAGCAGTTCTTC
TRBV6-1	TRBJ1-1	NA	once	CASSEAPSGTTEAFF	TGTGCCAGCAGTGAAGCCCCCAGCGGGACCACTGAAGCTTTCTTT
TRBV18	TRBJ2-5	NA	NA	CAGAQGEETQYF	TGTGCCGGCGCCCAGGGTGAAGAGACCCAGTACTTC
TRBV27	TRBJ1-2	NA	NA	CASSKFGGQGYDGYTF	TGTGCCAGCAGTAAATTCGGTGGGCAGGGGTACGATGGCTACACCTTC
TRBV4-2	TRBJ2-7	TRBD2	NA	CASSQEPGLAELYEQYF	TGTGCCAGCAGCCAAGAGCCCGGACTAGCGGAGCTCTACGAGCAGTACTTC
TRBV7-2	TRBJ1-3	NA	NA	CASSFFTQVSGNTIYF	TGTGCCAGCAGCTTTTTCACGCAGGTCTCTGGAAACACCATATATTTT
TRBV6-2/TRBV6-3	TRBJ2-1	TRBD2	NA	CASSYAGGPDNEQFF	TGTGCCAGCAGTTACGCGGGAGGGCCGGACAATGAGCAGTTCTTC
TRBV2	TRBJ1-5	TRBD1	NA	CASRIQGRSGGNQPQHF	TGTGCCAGCAGGATACAGGGGCGCAGTGGGGGCAATCAGCCCCAGCATTTT
TRBV11-3	TRBJ1-4	NA	once	CASSPKSSVF	TGTGCCAGCAGCCCCAAGTCTTCAGTTTTT
TRBV28	TRBJ1-5	NA	NA	CASGSGTNSNQPQHF	TGTGCCAGCGGATCCGGGACAAATAGCAATCAGCCCCAGCATTTT
TRBV9	TRBJ1-1	TRBD1	NA	CASSPWDSLNTEAFF	TGTGCCAGCAGCCCCTGGGACAGCTTGAACACTGAAGCTTTCTTT
TRBV18	TRBJ2-2	NA	NA	CASSPWDRDTLGTGELFF	TGTGCCAGCTCACCGTGGGACCGGGACACCTTGGGGACCGGGGAGCTGTTTTTT
TRBV19	TRBJ2-1	TRBD2	NA	CASSISIAGGPDREQFF	TGTGCCAGTAGTATTTCGATTGCGGGAGGTCCCGATCGTGAGCAGTTCTTC
TRBV5-4	TRBJ1-4	TRBD1	NA	CASSSGQGARTNEKLFF	TGTGCCAGCAGCTCCGGACAGGGGGCGAGAACTAATGAAAAACTGTTTTTT